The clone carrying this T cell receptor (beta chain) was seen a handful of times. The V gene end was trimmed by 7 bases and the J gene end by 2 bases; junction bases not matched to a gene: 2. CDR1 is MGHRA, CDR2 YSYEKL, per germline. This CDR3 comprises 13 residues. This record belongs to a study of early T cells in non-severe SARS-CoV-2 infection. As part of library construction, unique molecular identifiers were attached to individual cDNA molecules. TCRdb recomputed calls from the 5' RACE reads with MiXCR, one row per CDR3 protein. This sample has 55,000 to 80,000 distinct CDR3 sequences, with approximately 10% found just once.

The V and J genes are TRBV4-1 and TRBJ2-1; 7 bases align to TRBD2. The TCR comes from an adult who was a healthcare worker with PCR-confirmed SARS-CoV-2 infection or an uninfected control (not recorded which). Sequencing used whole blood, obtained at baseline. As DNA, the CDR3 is TGCGCCAGCACTGCGGGAGCCTACAATGAGCAGTTCTTC. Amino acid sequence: CASTAGAYNEQFF.